Each of the 18 T cell receptor beta chains below was sequenced from the same sample in a study of cytotoxic CD8 clonotypes in ibrutinib-treated CLL. Generated by immunoSEQ multiplex PCR, the TCRdb table keeps only in-frame clones and is missing some. This sample has about 63,000 clones, with 71% found just once. Sequenced here: PBMCs, sampled after 12 months of ibrutinib treatment. Source of these receptors: a human donor with chronic lymphocytic leukemia.

The rearrangement links TRBV7-6 to TRBJ2-2; D gene ambiguous. V was trimmed by 1 base and J by 0 bases, leaving 6 bases between them. The germline V gene has CDR1 SGHVS and CDR2 FNYEAQ. This CDR3 region has 15 residues. The CDR3 DNA reads as TGTGCCAGCAGCTTAGTTGGCGCGAACACCGGGGAGCTGTTTTTT. Protein: CASSLVGANTGELFF. The whole variable domain, remainder taken from reference TRBV7-6 and TRBJ2-2, is GAGVSQSPRYKVTKRGQDVALRCDPISGHVSLYWYRQALGQGPEFLTYFNYEAQQDKSGLPNDRFSAERPEGSISTLTIQRTEQRDSAMYRCASSLVGANTGELFFGEGSRLTVL.

The V and J genes are TRBV28 and TRBJ2-5; D is possibly TRBD2 (6 bases). Trimming removed 2 bases at V and 2 bases at J, with 9 bases between. Germline V gene data show CDR1 as MDHEN and CDR2 as SYDVKM. The CDR3 extends over 14 amino acids. The CDR3 region is CASSLRGTQETQYF. For the CDR3, the DNA is TGTGCCAGCAGTTTACGGGGGACGCAAGAGACCCAGTACTTC.

CDR3 nucleotides: TGTGCCAGCAGCCCCCGAGGACAGGGCGGTTCTAACTATGGCTACACCTTC. As protein: CASSPRGQGGSNYGYTF. The genes are TRBV13 and TRBJ1-2, with 8 positions matching TRBD1. The CDR3 extends over 17 amino acids. Germline assignment: CDR1 PRHDT and CDR2 FYEKMQ (reference sequence). J gave up 0 bases and V 5 bases, and 11 bases lay outside the gene matches. Complete variable domain (other parts from reference TRBV13 and TRBJ1-2): AAGVIQSPRHLIKEKRETATLKCYPIPRHDTVYWYQQGPGQDPQFLISFYEKMQSDKGSIPDRFSAQQFSDYHSELNMSSLELGDSALYFCASSPRGQGGSNYGYTFGSGTRLTVV.

This clone was observed a few times. The V and J genes are TRBV2 and TRBJ2-5, with D hard to call. CDR3 length: 13 amino acids. The germline V gene has CDR1 SNHLY and CDR2 FYNNEI. The V gene lost 0 bases and the J gene lost 5 bases, with 7 bases spanning the gap. CDR3: CASSEAIGETQYF. The CDR3 bases are TGTGCCAGCAGTGAAGCAATCGGGGAGACCCAGTACTTC.

The rearrangement uses TRBV6-6 and TRBJ1-1; a possible D gene is TRBD1 (5 bases). The CDR3 runs 16 residues. Trimming took 5 bases from V and 6 from J, leaving 22 bases between them. The germline gives CDR1 MNHNY, CDR2 SVGAGI (reference sequence). The CDR3 DNA reads as TGTGCCAGCAGTCTATCGAGGTCGTTGCGGGACCCTGAAGCTTTCTTT. It translates to CASSLSRSLRDPEAFF.

This clone was seen just once. The chain uses TRBV2 and TRBJ2-2, with D unresolved. Between the trimmed V and J ends, which lost 4 bases and 1 base, there was a span of 7 bases. Looked up from germline, CDR1 is SNHLY and CDR2 is FYNNEI. This CDR3 region has 14 residues. CDR3 bases: TGTGCCAGCAGTGGGTTTGGGAACACCGGGGAGCTGTTTTTT. Translation gives CASSGFGNTGELFF.

V and J are TRBV11-2 and TRBJ1-2, with TRBD1 identical over 8 bases. The CDR3 is made up of 15 amino acids. Germline V gene sequence: CDR1 SGHAT, CDR2 FQNNGV. V dropped 5 bases and J dropped 4; count of bases not matched to a gene: 9. CDR3 region: CASSKPTDRAYGYTF. The CDR3 coding sequence is TGTGCCAGCAGCAAACCGACGGACAGGGCCTATGGCTACACCTTC.

V is TRBV19 and J is TRBJ2-3; possibly TRBD2 for D (6 bases). Germline CDR1 and CDR2: LNHDA and SQIVND (reference sequence). The CDR3 totals 15 residues. V was shortened by 5 bases and J by 2 bases, with 14 bases between the two germline ends. Here the CDR3 reads CASSLGTLTTDTQYF. CDR3 bases: TGTGCCAGTAGTCTGGGGACTCTAACCACAGATACGCAGTATTTT.

V usage is TRBV2 and J usage is TRBJ2-2, with a possible D match to TRBD2 (5 bases). There are 14 residues in the CDR3. The V end was cut by 6 bases, the J end by 1 base, with 9 bases between. Germline-derived CDR1 and CDR2 are SNHLY and FYNNEI. The CDR3 DNA sequence: TGTGCCAGCAGCCTAGGAGGGAACACCGGGGAGCTGTTTTTT. It codes for CASSLGGNTGELFF. Full variable domain (remainder filled in from reference TRBV2 and TRBJ2-2): EPEVTQTPSHQVTQMGQEVILRCVPISNHLYFYWYRQILGQKVEFLVSFYNNEISEKSEIFDDQFSVERPDGSNFTLKIRSTKLEDSAMYFCASSLGGNTGELFFGEGSRLTVL.

The genes are TRBV7-2 and TRBJ1-1; 7 bases are a match to TRBD1. The V and J ends lost 5 bases and 1 base, in that order; junction bases with no gene match: 19. This CDR3 region has 19 residues. Germline CDR1 and CDR2: SGHTA and FQGNSA. The CDR3 sequence is CASSRTGYIDGVQNTEAFF. The CDR3 DNA reads TGTGCCAGCAGCAGGACAGGTTATATAGACGGTGTCCAGAACACTGAAGCTTTCTTT. Full variable domain (outside the CDR3, taken from reference TRBV7-2 and TRBJ1-1): GAGVSQSPSNKVTEKGKDVELRCDPISGHTALYWYRQSLGQGLEFLIYFQGNSAPDKSGLPSDRFSAERTGGSVSTLTIQRTQQEDSAVYLCASSRTGYIDGVQNTEAFFGQGTRLTVV.

This clone was detected only once. The J gene is TRBJ2-3, the V gene TRBV6-6, with D unresolved. Germline V gene data show CDR1 as MNHNY and CDR2 as SVGAGI (reference sequence). The CDR3 has 14 amino acids. Trimming cost V 2 bases and J 2 bases, with 8 bases left between them. In DNA, the CDR3 is TGTGCCAGCAGTTACATGAGAGACACAGATACGCAGTATTTT. Protein product: CASSYMRDTDTQYF.

The chain links TRBV6-1 to TRBJ2-5; 8 bases line up with TRBD1. Germline CDR1 and CDR2: MNHNS and SASEGT. The J segment lost 5 bases and the V segment lost 7 bases, leaving 6 bases of the junction unmatched. The CDR3 spans 13 residues. The CDR3 region has the DNA TGTGCCAGCACCCTAGCAGGGGGCGAGACCCAGTACTTC. It translates to CASTLAGGETQYF.

This clone was picked up a small number of times. The chain carries TRBV6-1 and TRBJ2-7; 7 bases map to TRBD2. Looked up from germline, CDR1 is MNHNS and CDR2 is SASEGT. The CDR3 runs to 14 residues. The trim removed 0 bases at V and 6 bases at J, leaving 5 bases unmatched. This CDR3 is CASSEAGGSFEQYF. For the CDR3, the DNA is TGTGCCAGCAGTGAAGCAGGCGGGAGCTTCGAGCAGTACTTC.

V is TRBV5-1 and J is TRBJ1-2; a weak D match, TRBD1 (5 bases). Germline lookup yields CDR1 SGHRS and CDR2 YFSETQ. V lost 4 bases to trimming and J lost 8 bases, with 18 bases between them. The CDR3 sequence is 14 residues long. As DNA, the CDR3 is TGCGCCAGCAGCCTAGCCGGGACGGAGGGGGGCTACACCTTC. Its protein product is CASSLAGTEGGYTF.

This sequence joins TRBV6-5 and TRBJ2-7; 7 bases match TRBD2. Germline assignment: CDR1 MNHEY and CDR2 SVGAGI. The V and J ends lost 2 bases and 7 bases, in that order; junction bases with no gene match: 8. This CDR3 spans 14 amino acids. In nucleotides, the CDR3 is TGTGCCAGCAGTTACACGCTCCTGGGGGGGGAGCAGTACTTC. This encodes CASSYTLLGGEQYF.

In this sample, this clone turned up a few times. The chain uses TRBV6-1 and TRBJ1-2; D remains unclear. The CDR3 is 13 amino acids. Trimming removed 1 base from V and 2 bases from J, with 5 bases in between. Germline V gives CDR1 MNHNS, CDR2 SASEGT. CDR3 sequence: CASSEEENYGYTF. CDR3 nucleotide sequence: TGTGCCAGCAGTGAAGAGGAAAACTATGGCTACACCTTC.

The chain has TRBV11-2 and TRBJ2-1; weak D call: TRBD2 (6 bases). The CDR3 spans 14 residues. V lost 4 bases and J lost 7, with 14 bases in between. From germline, CDR1 is SGHAT and CDR2 FQNNGV. For the CDR3, the DNA is TGTGCCAGCAGCTCCATCGCGGGGTGGAATGAGCAGTTCTTC. Translated, it gives CASSSIAGWNEQFF.

The CDR3 protein is CASSQDALADSQQFF. The CDR3 DNA sequence: TGCGCCAGCAGCCAAGACGCGCTAGCGGACTCACAGCAGTTCTTC. The chain uses TRBV4-1 and TRBJ2-1; 7 nucleotides align to TRBD2. The V gene's germline CDR1 is MGHRA and CDR2 YSYEKL. This CDR3 has 15 amino acids. After removal of 0 bases from V and 11 bases from J, the junction contained 10 bases not matched to a gene.